This T cell receptor beta chain was found in a study of blood T cells in healthy people across ages. Study-level background: About one barcoded beta molecule per two T cells was the capture yield of template switching.

Points on this clonotype: Its antigen remains unidentified.

Findings and caveats of the study: Naive T cell percentage showed a strong correlation with TCR beta diversity.

The CDR3 length is 12 residues. Trimming removed 6 bases at V and 4 bases at J, with 8 bases between. The V gene's germline CDR1 is SGHTA and CDR2 FQGNSA. Combining a sample-barcoded 5' primer with a J-beta primer mix, a second PCR ran for roughly 7 to 12 cycles. TCRdb reprocessed the 5' RACE reads via MiXCR and lists one record per CDR3 protein. The sample has hundreds of thousands of distinct CDR3 sequences, 36% seen once. Material for sequencing was blood. The receptor comes from a man aged 18 to 29 in good health. This chain uses TRBV7-2 with TRBJ2-3; TRBD1 might be the D (5 bases). CDR3 coding DNA: TGTGCCAGCAGAATAGGGGCAGATACGCAGTATTTT. Protein sequence: CASRIGADTQYF.